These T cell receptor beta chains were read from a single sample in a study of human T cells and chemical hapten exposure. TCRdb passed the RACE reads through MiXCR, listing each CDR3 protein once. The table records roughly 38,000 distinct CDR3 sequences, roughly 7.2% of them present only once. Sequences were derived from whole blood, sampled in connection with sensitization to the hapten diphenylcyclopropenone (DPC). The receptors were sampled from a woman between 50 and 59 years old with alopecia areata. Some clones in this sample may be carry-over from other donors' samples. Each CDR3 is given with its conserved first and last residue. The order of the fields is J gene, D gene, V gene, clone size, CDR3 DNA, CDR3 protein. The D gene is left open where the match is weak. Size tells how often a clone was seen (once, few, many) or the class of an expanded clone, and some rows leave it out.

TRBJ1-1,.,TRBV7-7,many,TGTGCTAGCAGCTCCGGACTGGGCACTGAAGCTTTCTTT,CASSSGLGTEAFF
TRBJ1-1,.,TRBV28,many,TGTGCCAGCAGTTTAGGCCACTACACTGAAGCTTTCTTT,CASSLGHYTEAFF
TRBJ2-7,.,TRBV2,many,TGTGCCAGCAGTGAAGCTTCCTACGAGCAGTACTTC,CASSEASYEQYF
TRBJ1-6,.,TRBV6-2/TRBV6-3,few,TGTGCCAGCAGTTGGGGAGGCGGCGAATCCTTCCCCCTCCACTTT,CASSWGGGESFPLHF
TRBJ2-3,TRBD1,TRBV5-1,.,TGCGCCAGCAGCATAGGACAGGGCACGAACACAGATACGCAGTATTTT,CASSIGQGTNTDTQYF
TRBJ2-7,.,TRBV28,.,TGTGCCAGCAGTCCCTCCCCCTACGAGCAGTACTTC,CASSPSPYEQYF
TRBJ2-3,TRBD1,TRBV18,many,TGTGCCAGCTCACCACTGGGACAGGGCGTCGGTACGCAGTATTTT,CASSPLGQGVGTQYF
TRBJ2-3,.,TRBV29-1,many,TGCAGCGTAGCCGGGGTCGCCCGAACAGATACGCAGTATTTT,CSVAGVARTDTQYF
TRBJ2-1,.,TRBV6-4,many,TGTGCCAGCAGTGACTCGACGCGCCCGAGCTCCTACAATGAGCAGTTCTTC,CASSDSTRPSSYNEQFF
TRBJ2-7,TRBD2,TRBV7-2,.,TGTGCCAGCAGCATTCGGACTAGCGGCTACGAGCAGTACTTC,CASSIRTSGYEQYF
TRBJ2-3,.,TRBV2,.,TGTGCCAGCAGGGGGCAAGTGGGGGCCCAAGATACGCAGTATTTT,CASRGQVGAQDTQYF
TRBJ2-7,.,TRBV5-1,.,TGCGCCAGCAGCTTGGGGGCGGGCGAGCAGTACTTC,CASSLGAGEQYF
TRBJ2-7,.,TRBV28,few,TGTGCCAGCAGTCTACGGGGACAGCAGTACTTC,CASSLRGQQYF
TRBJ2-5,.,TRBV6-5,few,TGTGCCAGCAGCCGGACTCGCGGAGTGGAGACCCAGTACTTC,CASSRTRGVETQYF
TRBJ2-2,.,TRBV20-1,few,TGCAGTGCTAGGGGGAGCGGGAACACCGGGGAGCTGTTTTTT,CSARGSGNTGELFF
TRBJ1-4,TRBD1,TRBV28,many,TGTGCCAGCAGTTTACCCTCGACAGGGGGCTGGACTAATGAAAAACTGTTTTTT,CASSLPSTGGWTNEKLFF
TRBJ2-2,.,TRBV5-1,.,TGCGCCAGCTCTCCGGAGGGGGCGTCTCTCGGGGAGCTGTTTTTT,CASSPEGASLGELFF
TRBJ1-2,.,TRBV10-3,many,TGTGCCATCAGCAGGGAATTAAGCTATGGCTACACCTTC,CAISRELSYGYTF
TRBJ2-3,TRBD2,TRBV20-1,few,TGCAGTGCTAGATTTAGCGGGAGCGGCACAGATACGCAGTATTTT,CSARFSGSGTDTQYF
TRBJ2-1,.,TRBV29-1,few,TGCAGCGTTGTTGTCTGGGCCTACAATGAGCAGTTCTTC,CSVVVWAYNEQFF
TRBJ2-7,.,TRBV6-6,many,TGTGCCAGCAGCCCGTTAGGCTCCGGGGAGCAGTACTTC,CASSPLGSGEQYF